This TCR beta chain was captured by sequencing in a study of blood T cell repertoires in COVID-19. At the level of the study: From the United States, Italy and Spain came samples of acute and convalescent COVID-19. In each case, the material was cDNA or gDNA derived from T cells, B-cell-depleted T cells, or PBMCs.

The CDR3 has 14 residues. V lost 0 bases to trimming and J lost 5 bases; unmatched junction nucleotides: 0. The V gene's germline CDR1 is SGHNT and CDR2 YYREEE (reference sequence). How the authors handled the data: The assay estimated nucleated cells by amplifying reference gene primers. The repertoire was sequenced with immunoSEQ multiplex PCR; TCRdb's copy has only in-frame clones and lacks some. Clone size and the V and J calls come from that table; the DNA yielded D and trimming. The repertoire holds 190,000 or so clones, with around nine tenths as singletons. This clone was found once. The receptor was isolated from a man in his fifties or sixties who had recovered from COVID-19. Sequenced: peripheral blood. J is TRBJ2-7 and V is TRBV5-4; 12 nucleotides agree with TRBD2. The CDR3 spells CASSLGLAGDEQYF. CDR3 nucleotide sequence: TGTGCCAGCAGCTTGGGACTAGCGGGAGACGAGCAGTACTTC.